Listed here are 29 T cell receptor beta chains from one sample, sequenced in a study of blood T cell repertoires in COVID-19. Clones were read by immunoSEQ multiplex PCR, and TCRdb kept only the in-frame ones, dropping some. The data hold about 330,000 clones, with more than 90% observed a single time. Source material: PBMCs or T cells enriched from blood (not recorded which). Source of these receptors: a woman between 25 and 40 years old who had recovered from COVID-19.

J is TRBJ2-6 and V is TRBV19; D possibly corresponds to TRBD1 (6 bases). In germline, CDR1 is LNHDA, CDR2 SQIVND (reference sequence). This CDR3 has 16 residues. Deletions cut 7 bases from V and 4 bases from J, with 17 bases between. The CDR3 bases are TGTGCCAGTACTCACTTCGGGGACACAGGGGCCAACGTCCTGACTTTC. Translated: CASTHFGDTGANVLTF.

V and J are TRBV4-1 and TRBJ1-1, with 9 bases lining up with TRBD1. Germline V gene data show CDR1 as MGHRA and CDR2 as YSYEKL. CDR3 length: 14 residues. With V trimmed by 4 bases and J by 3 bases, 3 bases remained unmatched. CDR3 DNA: TGCGCCAGCAGCCCACAGGGGGCGGACACTGAAGCTTTCTTT. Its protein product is CASSPQGADTEAFF.

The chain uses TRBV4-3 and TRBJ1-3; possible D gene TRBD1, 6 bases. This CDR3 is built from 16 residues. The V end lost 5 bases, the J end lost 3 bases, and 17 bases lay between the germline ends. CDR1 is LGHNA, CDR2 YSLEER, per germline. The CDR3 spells CASSVSAGDGGNTIYF. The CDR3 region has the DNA TGCGCCAGCAGCGTAAGCGCAGGGGACGGTGGAAACACCATATATTTT.

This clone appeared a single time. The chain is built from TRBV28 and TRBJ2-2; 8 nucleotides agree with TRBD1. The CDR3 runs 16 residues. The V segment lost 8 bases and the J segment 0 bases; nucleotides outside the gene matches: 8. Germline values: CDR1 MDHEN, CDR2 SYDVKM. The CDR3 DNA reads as TGTGCCAGCGGATGGGGGGACAGGTCGAACACCGGGGAGCTGTTTTTT. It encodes CASGWGDRSNTGELFF.

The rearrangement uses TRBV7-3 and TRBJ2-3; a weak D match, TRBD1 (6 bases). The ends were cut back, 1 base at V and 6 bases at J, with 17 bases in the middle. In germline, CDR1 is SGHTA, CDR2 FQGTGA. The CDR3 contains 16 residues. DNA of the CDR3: TGTGCCAGCAGCTTAAGCCCTGTTGATAGGGGGGATACGCAGTATTTT. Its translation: CASSLSPVDRGDTQYF.

The CDR3 loop reads CASTTSGLAAYNEQFF. The DNA for the CDR3 is TGTGCCAGTACTACCTCAGGGCTAGCGGCCTACAATGAGCAGTTCTTC. The chain has TRBV19 and TRBJ2-1, with 7 bases lining up with TRBD2. CDR1 is LNHDA, CDR2 SQIVND, per germline (reference sequence). The CDR3 runs 16 residues. J was trimmed by 2 bases and V by 7 bases; bases with no gene match: 11.

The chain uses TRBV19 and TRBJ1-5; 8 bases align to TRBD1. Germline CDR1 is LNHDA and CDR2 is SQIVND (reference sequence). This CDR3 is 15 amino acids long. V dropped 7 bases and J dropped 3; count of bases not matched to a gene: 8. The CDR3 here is CASKRQGPPNQPQHF. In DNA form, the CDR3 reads TGTGCCAGTAAAAGACAGGGGCCTCCCAATCAGCCCCAGCATTTT.

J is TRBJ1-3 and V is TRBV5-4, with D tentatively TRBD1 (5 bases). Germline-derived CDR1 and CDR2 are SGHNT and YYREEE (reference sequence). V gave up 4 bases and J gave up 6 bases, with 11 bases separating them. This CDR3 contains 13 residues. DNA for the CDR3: TGTGCCAGCAGCCGGGGGGGAGAAAACACCATATATTTT. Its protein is CASSRGGENTIYF.

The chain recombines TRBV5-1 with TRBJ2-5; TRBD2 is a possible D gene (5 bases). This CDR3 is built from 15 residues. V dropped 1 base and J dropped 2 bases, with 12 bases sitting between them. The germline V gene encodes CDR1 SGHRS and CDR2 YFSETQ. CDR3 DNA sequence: TGCGCCAGCAGCTTGACAGCGCCGGGGCAAGAGACCCAGTACTTC. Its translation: CASSLTAPGQETQYF.

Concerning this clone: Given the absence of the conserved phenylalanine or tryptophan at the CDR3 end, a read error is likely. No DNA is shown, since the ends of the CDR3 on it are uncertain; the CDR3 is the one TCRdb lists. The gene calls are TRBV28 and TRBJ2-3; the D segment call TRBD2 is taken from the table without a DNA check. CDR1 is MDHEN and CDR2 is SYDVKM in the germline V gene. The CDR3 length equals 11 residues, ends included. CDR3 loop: CANLVGLAGVY.

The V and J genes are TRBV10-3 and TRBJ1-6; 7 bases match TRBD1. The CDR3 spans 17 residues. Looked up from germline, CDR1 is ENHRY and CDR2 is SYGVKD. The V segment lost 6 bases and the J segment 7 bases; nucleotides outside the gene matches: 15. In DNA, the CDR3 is TGTGCCATCAGCGCCCCACAGGGGTCGAATGGGAATTCACCCCTCCACTTT. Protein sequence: CAISAPQGSNGNSPLHF.

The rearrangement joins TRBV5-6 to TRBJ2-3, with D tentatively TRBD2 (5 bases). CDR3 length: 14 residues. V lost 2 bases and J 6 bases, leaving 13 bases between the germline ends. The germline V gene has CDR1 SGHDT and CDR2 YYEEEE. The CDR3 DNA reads TGTGCCAGCAGCTTTGATCCGGGAACGGATACGCAGTATTTT. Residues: CASSFDPGTDTQYF.

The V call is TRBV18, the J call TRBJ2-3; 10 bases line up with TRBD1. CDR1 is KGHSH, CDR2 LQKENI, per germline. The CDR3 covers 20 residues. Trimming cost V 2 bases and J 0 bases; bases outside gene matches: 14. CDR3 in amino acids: CASSPRVDRGLPPSTDTQYF. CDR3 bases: TGTGCCAGCTCACCAAGAGTCGACAGGGGGCTCCCCCCTAGCACAGATACGCAGTATTTT.

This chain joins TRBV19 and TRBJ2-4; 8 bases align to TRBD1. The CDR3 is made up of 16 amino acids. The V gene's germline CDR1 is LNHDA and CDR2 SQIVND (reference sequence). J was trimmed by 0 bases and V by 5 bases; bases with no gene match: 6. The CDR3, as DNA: TGTGCCAGTAGTTCAACAGGGGGTCTAGCCAAAAACATTCAGTACTTC. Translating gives CASSSTGGLAKNIQYF.

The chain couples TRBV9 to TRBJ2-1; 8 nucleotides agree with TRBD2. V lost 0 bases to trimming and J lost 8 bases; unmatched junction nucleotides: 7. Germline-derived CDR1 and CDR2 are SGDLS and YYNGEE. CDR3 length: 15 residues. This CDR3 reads CASSVARTSSDEQFF. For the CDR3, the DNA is TGTGCCAGCAGCGTAGCCAGGACTAGCAGTGATGAGCAGTTCTTC.

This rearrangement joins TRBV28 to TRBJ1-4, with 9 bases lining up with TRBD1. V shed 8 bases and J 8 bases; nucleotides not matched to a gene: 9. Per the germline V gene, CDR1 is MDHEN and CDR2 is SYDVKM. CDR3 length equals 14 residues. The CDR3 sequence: CASGRQGVKEKLFF. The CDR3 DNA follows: TGTGCCAGCGGACGACAGGGGGTTAAGGAAAAACTGTTTTTT.

The CDR3 spells CASSFSGSMDEQFF. The CDR3 DNA reads TGTGCCAGCAGCTTTAGCGGGAGTATGGATGAGCAGTTCTTC. The V call is TRBV28, the J call TRBJ2-1; 9 bases match TRBD2. This CDR3 has 14 residues. Per germline, CDR1 MDHEN and CDR2 SYDVKM. J was trimmed by 8 bases and V by 6 bases; bases with no gene match: 8.

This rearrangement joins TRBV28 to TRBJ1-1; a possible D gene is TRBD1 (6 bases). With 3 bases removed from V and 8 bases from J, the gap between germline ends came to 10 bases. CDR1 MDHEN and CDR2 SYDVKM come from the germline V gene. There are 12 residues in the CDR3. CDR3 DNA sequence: TGTGCCAGCAGTTTGACAGGTTCCGAAGCTTTCTTT. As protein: CASSLTGSEAFF.

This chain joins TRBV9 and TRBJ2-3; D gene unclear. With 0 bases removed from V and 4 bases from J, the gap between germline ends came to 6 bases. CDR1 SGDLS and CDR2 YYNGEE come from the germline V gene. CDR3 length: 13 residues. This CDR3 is CASSVALPDTQYF. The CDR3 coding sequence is TGTGCCAGCAGCGTAGCTCTACCAGATACGCAGTATTTT.

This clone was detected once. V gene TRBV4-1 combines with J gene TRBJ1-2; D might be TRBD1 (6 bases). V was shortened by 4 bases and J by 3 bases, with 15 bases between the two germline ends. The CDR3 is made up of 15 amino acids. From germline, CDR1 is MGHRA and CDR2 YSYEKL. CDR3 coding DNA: TGCGCCAGCAGCCCAGGACAGAACGCTGACTATGGCTACACCTTC. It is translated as CASSPGQNADYGYTF.

The CDR3 nucleotides read TGTGCCACCAGCCCACGACCGGGACAGGGTCTATACGAGCAGTACTTC. This translates into CATSPRPGQGLYEQYF. The chain links TRBV24-1 to TRBJ2-7, with TRBD1 matching over 9 bases. There are 16 residues in the CDR3. The trim removed 7 bases at V and 4 bases at J, leaving 13 bases unmatched. Germline-derived CDR1 and CDR2 are KGHDR and SFDVKD.

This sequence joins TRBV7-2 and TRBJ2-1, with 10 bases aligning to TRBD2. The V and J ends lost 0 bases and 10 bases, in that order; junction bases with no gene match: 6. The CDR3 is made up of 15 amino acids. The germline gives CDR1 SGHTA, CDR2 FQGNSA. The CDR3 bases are TGTGCCAGCAGCTTAGCTGTGACTAGCGGGTTGGAGCAGTTCTTC. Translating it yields CASSLAVTSGLEQFF.

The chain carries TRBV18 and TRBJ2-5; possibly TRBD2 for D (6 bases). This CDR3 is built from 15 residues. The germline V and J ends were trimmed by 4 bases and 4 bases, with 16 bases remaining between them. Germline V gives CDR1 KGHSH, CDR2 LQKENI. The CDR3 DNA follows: TGTGCCAGCTCACTTCAGCGGAGGGAGTTAGAGACCCAGTACTTC. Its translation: CASSLQRRELETQYF.

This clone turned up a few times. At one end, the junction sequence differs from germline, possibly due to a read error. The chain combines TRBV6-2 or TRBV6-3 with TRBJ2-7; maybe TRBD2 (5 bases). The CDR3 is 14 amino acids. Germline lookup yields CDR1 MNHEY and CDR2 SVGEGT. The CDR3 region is CAISSPGSPAGQYF. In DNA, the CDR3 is TGTGCCATCAGTAGTCCGGGATCGCCGGCCGGGCAGTACTTC.

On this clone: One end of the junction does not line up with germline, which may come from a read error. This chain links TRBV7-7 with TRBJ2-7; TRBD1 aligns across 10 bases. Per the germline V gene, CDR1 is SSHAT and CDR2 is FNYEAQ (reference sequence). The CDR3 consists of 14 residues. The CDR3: CASSKDRGSYEQYF. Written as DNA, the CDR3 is TGTGCTAGCAGCAAGGACAGGGGGTCGTACGAGCAGTACTTC.

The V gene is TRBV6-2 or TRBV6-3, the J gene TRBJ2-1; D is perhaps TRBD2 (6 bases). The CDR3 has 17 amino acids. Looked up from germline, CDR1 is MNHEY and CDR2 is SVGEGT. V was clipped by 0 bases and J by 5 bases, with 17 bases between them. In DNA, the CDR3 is TGTGCCAGCAGTTACTCGTGGGGGGTTCGGCTCGACAATGAGCAGTTCTTC. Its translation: CASSYSWGVRLDNEQFF.

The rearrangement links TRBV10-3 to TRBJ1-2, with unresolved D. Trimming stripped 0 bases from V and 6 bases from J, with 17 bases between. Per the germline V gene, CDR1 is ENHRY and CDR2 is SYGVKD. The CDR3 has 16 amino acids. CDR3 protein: CAISESLEGFSNGYTF. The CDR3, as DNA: TGTGCCATCAGTGAGTCGTTGGAGGGTTTTTCTAATGGCTACACCTTC.

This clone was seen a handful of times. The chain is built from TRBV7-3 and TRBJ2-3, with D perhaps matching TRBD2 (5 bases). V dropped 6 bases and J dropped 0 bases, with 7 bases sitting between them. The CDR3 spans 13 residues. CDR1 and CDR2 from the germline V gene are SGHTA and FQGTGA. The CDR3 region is CASRRTSTDTQYF. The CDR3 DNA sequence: TGTGCCAGCAGGCGGACTAGCACAGATACGCAGTATTTT.

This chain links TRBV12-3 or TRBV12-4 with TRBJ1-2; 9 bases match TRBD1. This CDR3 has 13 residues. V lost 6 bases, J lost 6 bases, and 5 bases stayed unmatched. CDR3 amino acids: CASSFDRGNGYTF. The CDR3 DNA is TGTGCCAGCAGCTTCGACAGGGGGAATGGCTACACCTTC.